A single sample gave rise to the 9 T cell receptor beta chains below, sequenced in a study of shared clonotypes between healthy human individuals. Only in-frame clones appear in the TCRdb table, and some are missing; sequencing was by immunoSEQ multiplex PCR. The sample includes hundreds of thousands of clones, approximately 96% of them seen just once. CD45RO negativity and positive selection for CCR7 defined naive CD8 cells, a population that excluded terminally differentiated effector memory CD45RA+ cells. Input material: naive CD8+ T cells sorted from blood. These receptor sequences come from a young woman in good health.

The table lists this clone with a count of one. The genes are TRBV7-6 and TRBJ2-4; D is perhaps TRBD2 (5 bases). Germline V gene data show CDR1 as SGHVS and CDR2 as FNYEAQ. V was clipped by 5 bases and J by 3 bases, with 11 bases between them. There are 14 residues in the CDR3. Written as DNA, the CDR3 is TGTGCCAGCAGCCCCAGCCGGGACAAAAACATTCAGTACTTC. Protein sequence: CASSPSRDKNIQYF.

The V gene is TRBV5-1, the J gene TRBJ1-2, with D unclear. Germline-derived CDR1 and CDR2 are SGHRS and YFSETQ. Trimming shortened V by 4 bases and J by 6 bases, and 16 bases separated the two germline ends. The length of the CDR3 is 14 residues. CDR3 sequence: CASSPGGENNGYTF. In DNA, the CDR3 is TGCGCCAGCAGCCCAGGCGGGGAGAATAATGGCTACACCTTC. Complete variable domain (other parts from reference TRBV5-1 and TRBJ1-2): KAGVTQTPRYLIKTRGQQVTLSCSPISGHRSVSWYQQTPGQGLQFLFEYFSETQRNKGNFPGRFSGRQFSNSRSEMNVSTLELGDSALYLCASSPGGENNGYTFGSGTRLTVV.

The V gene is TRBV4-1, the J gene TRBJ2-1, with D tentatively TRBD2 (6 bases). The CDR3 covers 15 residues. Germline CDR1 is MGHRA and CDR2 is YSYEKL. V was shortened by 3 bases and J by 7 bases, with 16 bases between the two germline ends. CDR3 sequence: CASSHLGQAGNEQFF. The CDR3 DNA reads TGCGCCAGCAGCCACCTCGGCCAGGCGGGGAATGAGCAGTTCTTC.

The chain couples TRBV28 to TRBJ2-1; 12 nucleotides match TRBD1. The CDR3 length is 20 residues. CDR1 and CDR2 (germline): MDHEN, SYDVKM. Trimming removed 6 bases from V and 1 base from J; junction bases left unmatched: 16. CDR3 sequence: CASRPSPGTGGAWSYNEQFF. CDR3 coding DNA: TGTGCCAGCAGGCCGTCCCCCGGGACAGGGGGCGCATGGTCCTACAATGAGCAGTTCTTC. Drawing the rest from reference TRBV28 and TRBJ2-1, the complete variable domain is DVKVTQSSRYLVKRTGEKVFLECVQDMDHENMFWYRQDPGLGLRLIYFSYDVKMKEKGDIPEGYSVSREKKERFSLILESASTNQTSMYLCASRPSPGTGGAWSYNEQFFGPGTRLTVL.

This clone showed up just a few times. CDR3 sequence: CASSHGRGGYEQYF. The CDR3 DNA follows: TGTGCCAGCAGTCACGGGAGAGGGGGCTACGAGCAGTACTTC. V is TRBV28 and J is TRBJ2-7; D may match TRBD1 or TRBD2 (6 bases each). V was trimmed by 5 bases and J by 3 bases, leaving 14 bases between them. CDR3 length equals 14 residues. Germline V gene sequence: CDR1 MDHEN, CDR2 SYDVKM.

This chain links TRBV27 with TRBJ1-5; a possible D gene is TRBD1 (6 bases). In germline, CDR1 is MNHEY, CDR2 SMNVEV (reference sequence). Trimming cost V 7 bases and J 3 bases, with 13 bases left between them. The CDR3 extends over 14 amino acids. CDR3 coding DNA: TGTGCCAGCAATAGTGCAGGGGTCAATCAGCCCCAGCATTTT. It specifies CASNSAGVNQPQHF.

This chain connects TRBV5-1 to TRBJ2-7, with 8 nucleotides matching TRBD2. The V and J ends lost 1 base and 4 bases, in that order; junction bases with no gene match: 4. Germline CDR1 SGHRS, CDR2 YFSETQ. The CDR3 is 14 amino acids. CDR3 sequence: CASSLKREWYEQYF. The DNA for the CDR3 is TGCGCCAGCAGCTTGAAGCGGGAGTGGTACGAGCAGTACTTC.

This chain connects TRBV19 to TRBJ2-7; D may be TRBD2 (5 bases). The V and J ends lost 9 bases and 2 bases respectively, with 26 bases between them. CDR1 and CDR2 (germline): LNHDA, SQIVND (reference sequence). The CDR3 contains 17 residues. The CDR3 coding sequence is TGTGCCAGCAGAGGTGAGACTACAATTACGGGGACCTACGAGCAGTACTTC. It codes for CASRGETTITGTYEQYF.

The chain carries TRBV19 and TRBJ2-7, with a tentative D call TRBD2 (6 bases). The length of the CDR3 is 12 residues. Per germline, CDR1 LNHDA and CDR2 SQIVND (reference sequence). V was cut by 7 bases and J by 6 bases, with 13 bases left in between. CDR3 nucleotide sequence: TGTGCCAGTACCCCCGGGGGTGGCGAGCAGTACTTC. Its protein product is CASTPGGGEQYF.